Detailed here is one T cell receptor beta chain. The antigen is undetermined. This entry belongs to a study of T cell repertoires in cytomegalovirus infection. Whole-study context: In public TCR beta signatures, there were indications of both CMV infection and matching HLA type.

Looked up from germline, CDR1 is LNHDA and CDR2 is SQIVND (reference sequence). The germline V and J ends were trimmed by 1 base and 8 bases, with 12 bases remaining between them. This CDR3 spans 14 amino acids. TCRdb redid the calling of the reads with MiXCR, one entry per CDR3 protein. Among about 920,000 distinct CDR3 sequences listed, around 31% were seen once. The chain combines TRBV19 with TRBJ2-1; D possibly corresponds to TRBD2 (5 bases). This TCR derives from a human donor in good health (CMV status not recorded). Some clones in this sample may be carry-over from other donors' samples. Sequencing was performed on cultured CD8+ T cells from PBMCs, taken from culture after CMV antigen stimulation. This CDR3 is CASSIGPGWDEQFF. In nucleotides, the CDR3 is TGTGCCAGTAGTATAGGGCCGGGGTGGGATGAGCAGTTCTTC.